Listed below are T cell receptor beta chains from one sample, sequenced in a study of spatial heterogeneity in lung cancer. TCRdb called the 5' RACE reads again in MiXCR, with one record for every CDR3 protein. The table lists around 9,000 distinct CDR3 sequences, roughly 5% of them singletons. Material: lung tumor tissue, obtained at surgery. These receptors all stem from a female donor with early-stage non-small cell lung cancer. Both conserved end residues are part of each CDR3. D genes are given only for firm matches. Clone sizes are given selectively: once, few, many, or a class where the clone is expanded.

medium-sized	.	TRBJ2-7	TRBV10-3	TGTGCCATCAGACCTAGGGACTCAACCTACGAGCAGTACTTC	CAIRPRDSTYEQYF
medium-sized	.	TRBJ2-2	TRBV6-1	TGTGCCAGCAGAAAAGAGGGAATGACCGGGGAGCTGTTTTTT	CASRKEGMTGELFF
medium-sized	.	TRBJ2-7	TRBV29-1	TGCAGCGTAACCGCCCAGGCTTTAGGGGGAGAGCAGTACTTC	CSVTAQALGGEQYF
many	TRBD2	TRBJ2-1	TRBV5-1	TGCGCCAGCAGCTTGGAACTAGCGGGGCACAATGAGCAGTTCTTC	CASSLELAGHNEQFF
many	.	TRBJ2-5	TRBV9	TGTGCCAGCAGCCCCCCATGGGGCCAAGAGACCCAGTACTTC	CASSPPWGQETQYF
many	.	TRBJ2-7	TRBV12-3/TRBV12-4	TGTGCCAGCAGTTCAGTTGAAAGACCCTACGAGCAGTACTTC	CASSSVERPYEQYF
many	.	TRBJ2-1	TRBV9	TGTGCCAGCAGCGTAGTTTTTGGTGAGCAGTTCTTC	CASSVVFGEQFF
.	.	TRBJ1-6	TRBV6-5	TGTGCCAGCAGTTACTCGGGGACGATGGCCTCATCACCCCTCCACTTT	CASSYSGTMASSPLHF
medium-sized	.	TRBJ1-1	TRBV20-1	TGCAGTGCTGGGCCGGGGATTCTGAACACTGAAGCTTTCTTT	CSAGPGILNTEAFF
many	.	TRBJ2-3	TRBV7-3	TGTGCCAGCAGCTTAACTCCCCAAGGGGGGGATACGCAGTATTTT	CASSLTPQGGDTQYF
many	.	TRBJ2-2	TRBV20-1	TGCAGTGCTAGAGACGTTCGAGGGAGGAATGGCGGGGAGCTGTTTTTT	CSARDVRGRNGGELFF
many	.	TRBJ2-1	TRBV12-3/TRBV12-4	TGTGCCAGCAGATCCCGGGACCTCAATGAGCAGTTCTTC	CASRSRDLNEQFF
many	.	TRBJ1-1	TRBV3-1	TGTGCCAGCAGCCAAGAGCGTAGGTACACTGAAGCTTTCTTT	CASSQERRYTEAFF
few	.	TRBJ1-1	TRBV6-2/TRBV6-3	TGTGCCAGCGAGACAGGTGGGGTAGGCACTGAAGCTTTCTTT	CASETGGVGTEAFF
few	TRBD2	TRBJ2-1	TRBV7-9	TGTGCCAGCAGCTTAAGAGCGGGAGGGCCCATTACCTACAATGAGCAGTTCTTC	CASSLRAGGPITYNEQFF
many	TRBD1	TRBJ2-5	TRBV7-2	TGTGCCAGCAGCTTCCAAGGGGGACAGGGTGGAGAGACCCAGTACTTC	CASSFQGGQGGETQYF